The rows below give T cell receptor beta chains drawn from one sample of a study of blood T cell repertoires in COVID-19. Using immunoSEQ multiplex PCR, the repertoire was profiled, and TCRdb retains in-frame clones only, with some absent. The data hold fewer than 250,000 clones, with 70% to 90% observed a single time. Sequencing was performed on peripheral blood. These receptors all stem from a man aged 40-55 years with acute or convalescent COVID-19. Each CDR3 is given with its conserved first and last residue. D genes are given only for firm matches. Not every row has a clone size; where given, it reads once, few, many or a size class.

TRBV6-4,.,TRBJ2-2,TRBD2,TGTGCCAGCAAGCGGGAGGATGGCGGGGAGCTGTTTTTT,CASKREDGGELFF
TRBV11-3,.,TRBJ2-7,.,TGTGCCAGCAGCTCGGACAGCACGGACTCTCAACACGAGCAGTACTTC,CASSSDSTDSQHEQYF
TRBV28,.,TRBJ1-6,TRBD1,TGTGCCAGCAGATCTAACCCCGGGACAGCTAATTCACCCCTCCACTTT,CASRSNPGTANSPLHF
TRBV28,.,TRBJ1-2,TRBD1,TGTGCCAGCAGTTTAGGAACAGGGGCGAATGGCTACACCTTC,CASSLGTGANGYTF
TRBV7-8,.,TRBJ1-1,.,TGTGCCAGCAGCTTCCCAGGGCGAACTGAAGCTTTCTTT,CASSFPGRTEAFF
TRBV7-6,.,TRBJ1-1,.,TGTGCCAGCAGCTTAGGGGCAGGGGTATTGAACACTGAAGCTTTCTTT,CASSLGAGVLNTEAFF
TRBV5-5,.,TRBJ1-6,TRBD1,TGTGCCAGCAGCCGGACAGGGTCCAATTCACCCCTCCACTTT,CASSRTGSNSPLHF
TRBV4-3,.,TRBJ1-5,.,TGCGCCAGCAGCACCTCCAGGGGAAAGTATCAGCCCCAGCATTTT,CASSTSRGKYQPQHF
TRBV19,.,TRBJ2-3,.,TGTGCCAGTAGTATAGAAGATGGCAGGGTGGTTGGTACGCAGTATTTT,CASSIEDGRVVGTQYF
TRBV7-2,.,TRBJ1-2,.,TGTGCCAGCTCCGGGTCCGGTTGGTGGGTCTATGGCTACACCTTC,CASSGSGWWVYGYTF
TRBV2,.,TRBJ1-2,.,TGTGCCAGCAGTGTGGGTCGGGGGGACTATGGCTACACCTTC,CASSVGRGDYGYTF
TRBV5-1,.,TRBJ2-2,.,TGCGCCAGCAGCGATCTCAGGGTCACCGGGGAGCTGTTTTTT,CASSDLRVTGELFF
TRBV6-6,.,TRBJ2-7,.,TGTGCCAGCAGTTACGGGCCGATCTCCTACGAGCAGTACTTC,CASSYGPISYEQYF
TRBV7-9,.,TRBJ1-5,.,TGTGCCAGCAGTTATGGACAGTTTGGCAATCAGCCCCAGCATTTT,CASSYGQFGNQPQHF
TRBV21-1,.,TRBJ2-7,.,TGTGCCAGCAGCAAAGTCTCAGGGTGGGGCGGGGGGCCGCAGTACTTC,CASSKVSGWGGGPQYF
TRBV27,few,TRBJ2-1,.,TGTGCCAGCAGTCCAAAGAGGCGGAGCTCCTACAATGAGCAGTTCTTC,CASSPKRRSSYNEQFF